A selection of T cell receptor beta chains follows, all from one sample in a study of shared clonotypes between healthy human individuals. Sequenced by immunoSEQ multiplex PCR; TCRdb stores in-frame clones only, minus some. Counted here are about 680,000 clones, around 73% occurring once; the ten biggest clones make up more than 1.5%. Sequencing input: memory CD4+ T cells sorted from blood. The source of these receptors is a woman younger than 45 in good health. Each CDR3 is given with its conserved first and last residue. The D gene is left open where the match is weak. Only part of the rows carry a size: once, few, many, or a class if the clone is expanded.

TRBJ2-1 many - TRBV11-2 CASTFLASYNEQFF TGTGCCAGCACCTTTTTAGCATCCTACAATGAGCAGTTCTTC
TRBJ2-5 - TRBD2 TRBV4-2 CASSQDGTIQETQYF TGTGCCAGCAGCCAAGATGGGACTATACAAGAGACCCAGTACTTC
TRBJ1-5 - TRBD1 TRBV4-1 CASRQGVGTGNGPQHF TGCGCCAGCAGACAAGGAGTTGGGACAGGGAATGGGCCCCAGCATTTT
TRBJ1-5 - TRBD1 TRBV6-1 CASSDYDRAYNQPQHF TGTGCCAGCAGTGATTACGACAGGGCATATAATCAGCCCCAGCATTTT
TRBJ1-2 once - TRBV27 CASSPRINYGYTF TGTGCCAGCAGCCCCCGAATTAACTATGGCTACACCTTC
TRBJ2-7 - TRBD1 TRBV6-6 CASRGQGAGYEQYF TGTGCCAGCAGGGGACAGGGGGCAGGCTACGAGCAGTACTTC
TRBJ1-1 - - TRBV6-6 CASSYSGLMNTEAFF TGTGCCAGCAGTTACTCGGGTCTAATGAACACTGAAGCTTTCTTT
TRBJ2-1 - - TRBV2 CASSAGVREQFF TGTGCCAGCAGTGCGGGAGTACGTGAGCAGTTCTTC
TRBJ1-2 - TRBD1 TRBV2 CASSPDRAGGGYTF TGTGCCAGCAGCCCTGACAGGGCTGGTGGTGGCTACACCTTC
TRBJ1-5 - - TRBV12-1 CASSSSGQGLSNQPQHF TGTGCCAGCAGCTCTTCCGGACAGGGCTTGAGCAATCAGCCCCAGCATTTT
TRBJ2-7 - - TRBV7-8 CASSKRDSEQYF TGTGCCAGCAGCAAAAGGGACTCCGAGCAGTACTTC
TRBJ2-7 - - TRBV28 CASSLTESSYEQYF TGTGCCAGCAGTTTAACAGAAAGCTCCTACGAGCAGTACTTC
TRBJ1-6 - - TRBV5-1 CASSRLALYLNSPLHF TGCGCCAGCAGCCGACTGGCTCTATATCTAAATTCACCCCTCCACTTT